A selection of T cell receptor beta chains follows, all from one sample in a study of blood T cell repertoires in COVID-19. Sequenced by immunoSEQ multiplex PCR; TCRdb stores in-frame clones only, minus some. The sample has some 180,000 clones, over 80% seen once; the top ten hold 5.5% to 8%. Sample: peripheral blood. The receptors shown here come from a woman aged 40 to 50 with COVID-19, enrolled during active disease. Each CDR3 is given with its conserved first and last residue. The D gene is left open where the match is weak. Clone size is shown for a subset of rows, as once, few, many or a class of expanded clone.

J	D	size	V	DNA	CDR3
TRBJ1-1	-	-	TRBV19	TGTGCCAGTATTCTATCCGCTTTGAACACTGAAGCTTTCTTT	CASILSALNTEAFF
TRBJ1-5	-	-	TRBV6-5	TGTGCCAGCAGGGGTACAGGGAATCAGCCCCAGCATTTT	CASRGTGNQPQHF
TRBJ2-1	TRBD2	-	TRBV4-2	TGTGCCAGCAGCCACATCGGGGGAGGGGACAATGAGCAGTTCTTC	CASSHIGGGDNEQFF
TRBJ2-3	-	-	TRBV7-3	TGTGCCAGCAGCCCTTTAGGCGACTTGACTGGCACAGATACGCAGTATTTT	CASSPLGDLTGTDTQYF
TRBJ2-7	-	-	TRBV7-3	TGTGCCAGCAGCCCGGTGGAGGACAGAAACTACGAGCAGTACTTC	CASSPVEDRNYEQYF
TRBJ2-7	-	-	TRBV7-9	TGTGCCAGCAGCGCGGAGGCGGGGTACTCCTACGAGCAGTACTTC	CASSAEAGYSYEQYF
TRBJ1-6	-	-	TRBV2	TGTGCCAGTAGACCGGGCTCCTATAATTCACCCCTCCACTTT	CASRPGSYNSPLHF
TRBJ1-1	-	-	TRBV18	TGTGCCAGCTCACTAGGAAGCAGGGTTGGCACTGAAGCTTTCTTT	CASSLGSRVGTEAFF
TRBJ2-5	TRBD2	once	TRBV7-2	TGTGCCAGCAGCCTGGGACTACTCCAAGAGACCCAGTACTTC	CASSLGLLQETQYF
TRBJ1-5	TRBD1	-	TRBV5-6	TGTGCCAGCAGCAAATCCCCTTTGGACAGGGTGGGAGGTCAGCCCCAGCATTTT	CASSKSPLDRVGGQPQHF
TRBJ1-4	TRBD1	-	TRBV13	TGTGCCAGCAGCTACAGGGGGCAAAATGAAAAACTGTTTTTT	CASSYRGQNEKLFF
TRBJ2-3	-	-	TRBV28	TGTGCCAGCAGTTTTAGGGGCCTTAGCACAGATACGCAGTATTTT	CASSFRGLSTDTQYF
TRBJ2-3	-	-	TRBV7-3	TGTGCCAGCAGCTTAAGAGGGCAAGGGCTAGATACGCAGTATTTT	CASSLRGQGLDTQYF
TRBJ1-1	TRBD1	-	TRBV11-2	TGTGCCAGCAGCATCGGACAGGAGGGAGCTTTCTTT	CASSIGQEGAFF
TRBJ1-1	-	-	TRBV6-4	TGTGCCAGCAGTGACTCCCCAAACAGGGCCACTGAAGCTTTCTTT	CASSDSPNRATEAFF
TRBJ1-1	TRBD1	-	TRBV14	TGTGCCAGCAGCCAAGGGACAGGGTGGGACACTGAAGCTTTCTTT	CASSQGTGWDTEAFF
TRBJ1-1	TRBD1	-	TRBV5-4	TGTGCCAGCAGCTTAGGGACAGGGGCCCCTCGGAACACTGAAGCTTTCTTT	CASSLGTGAPRNTEAFF
TRBJ2-5	TRBD2	-	TRBV15	TGTGCCACCAGCAGAGATCGGAGAATAGCGGGGGGGCAAGAGACCCAGTACTTC	CATSRDRRIAGGQETQYF
TRBJ1-2	-	-	TRBV9	TGTGCCAGCAGCGTAGTAGAGTCCGGAGTATGGGGCTACACCTTC	CASSVVESGVWGYTF
TRBJ1-4	-	-	TRBV18	TGTGCCAGCTCACCGGGGAAAACAGGGGAAAAACTGTTTTTT	CASSPGKTGEKLFF
TRBJ2-3	TRBD2	-	TRBV7-8	TGTGCCAGCAGCCTTCGAGCGGGAGCAGATACGCAGTATTTT	CASSLRAGADTQYF
TRBJ1-1	-	-	TRBV5-1	TGCGCCAGCAGCACCACAGGGATAAACACTGAAGCTTTCTTT	CASSTTGINTEAFF
TRBJ1-1	-	-	TRBV28	TGTGCCAGCAGCCTAATTCTTCGAAACACTGAAGCTTTCTTT	CASSLILRNTEAFF
TRBJ2-7	-	many	TRBV5-6	TGTGCCAGCAGCCGGCGGGGAAGGGCCTACGAGCAGTACTTC	CASSRRGRAYEQYF
TRBJ2-2	-	-	TRBV4-2	TGTGCCAGCAGCCAAGCCTCTAGCGTGCGCACCGGGGAGCTGTTTTTT	CASSQASSVRTGELFF
TRBJ1-5	TRBD1	-	TRBV12-5	TGTGCTAGTGGTTACGGGGACAGGCGAAATAGCAATCAGCCCCAGCATTTT	CASGYGDRRNSNQPQHF
TRBJ2-1	TRBD2	-	TRBV2	TGTGCCAGCAGTGGACTAGCGGGAGTCAATGAGCAGTTCTTC	CASSGLAGVNEQFF
TRBJ1-5	-	many	TRBV3-1/TRBV3-2	TGTGCCAGCAGCTGGGGGGGATATAGCAATCAGCCCCAGCATTTT	CASSWGGYSNQPQHF
TRBJ2-2	TRBD2	-	TRBV29-1	TGCAGCGTTGGGGGAGCGGGAGCCCACACCGGGGAGCTGTTTTTT	CSVGGAGAHTGELFF
TRBJ1-4	-	-	TRBV27	TGTGCCAGCAGTCCCCAGGGGGAAAAACTGTTTTTT	CASSPQGEKLFF
TRBJ1-6	-	-	TRBV14	TGTGCCAGCAGCCAAGGGACAGCATATAATTCACCCCTCCACTTT	CASSQGTAYNSPLHF